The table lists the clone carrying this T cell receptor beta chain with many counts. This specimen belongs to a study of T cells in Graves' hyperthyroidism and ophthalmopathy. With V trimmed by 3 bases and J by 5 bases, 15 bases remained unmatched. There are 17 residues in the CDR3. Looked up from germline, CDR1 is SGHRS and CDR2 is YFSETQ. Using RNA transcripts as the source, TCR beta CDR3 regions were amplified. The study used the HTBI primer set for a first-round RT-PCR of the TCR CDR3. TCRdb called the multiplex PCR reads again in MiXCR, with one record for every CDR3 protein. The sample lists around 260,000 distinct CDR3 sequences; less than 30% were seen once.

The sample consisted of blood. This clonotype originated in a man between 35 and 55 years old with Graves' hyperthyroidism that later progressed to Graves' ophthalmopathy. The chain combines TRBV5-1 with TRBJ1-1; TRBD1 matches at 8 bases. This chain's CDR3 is CASSSTSFSGGGTEAFF. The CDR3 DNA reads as TGCGCCAGCAGCTCGACCAGTTTTTCAGGGGGCGGAACTGAAGCTTTCTTT.